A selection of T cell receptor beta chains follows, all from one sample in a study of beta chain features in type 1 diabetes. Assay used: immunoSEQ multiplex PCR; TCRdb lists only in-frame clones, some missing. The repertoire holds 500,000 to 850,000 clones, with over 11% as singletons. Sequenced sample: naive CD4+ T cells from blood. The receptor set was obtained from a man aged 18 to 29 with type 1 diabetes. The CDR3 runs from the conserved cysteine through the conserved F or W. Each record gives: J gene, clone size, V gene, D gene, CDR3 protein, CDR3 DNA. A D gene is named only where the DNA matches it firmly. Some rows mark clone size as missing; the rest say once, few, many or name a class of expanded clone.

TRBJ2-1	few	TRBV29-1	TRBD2	CSVKGTSGGYNEQFF	TGCAGCGTTAAAGGGACTAGCGGGGGTTACAATGAGCAGTTCTTC
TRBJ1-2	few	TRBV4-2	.	CASSQESGSQTGGYGYTF	TGTGCCAGCAGCCAAGAATCCGGGTCCCAGACCGGTGGCTATGGCTACACCTTC
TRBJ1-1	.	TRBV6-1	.	CASSEKEAFF	TGTGCCAGCAGTGAAAAAGAAGCTTTCTTT
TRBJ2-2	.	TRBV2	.	CASGGESHTGELFF	TGTGCCAGCGGTGGAGAGTCGCACACCGGGGAGCTGTTTTTT
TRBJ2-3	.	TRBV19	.	CASSSGSTDTQYF	TGTGCCAGTAGTTCAGGGAGCACAGATACGCAGTATTTT
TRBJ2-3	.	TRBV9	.	CASSVTAPSGDTQYF	TGTGCCAGCAGCGTCACGGCACCCTCAGGGGATACGCAGTATTTT
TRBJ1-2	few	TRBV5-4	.	CASSLGRTDGYTF	TGTGCCAGCAGCTTGGGACGAACGGACGGCTACACCTTC
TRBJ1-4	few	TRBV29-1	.	CSVVSPQGRGEKLFF	TGCAGCGTTGTTTCTCCTCAGGGTAGGGGTGAAAAACTGTTTTTT
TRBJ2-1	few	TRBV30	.	CAWSALENEQFF	TGTGCCTGGAGTGCTTTGGAGAATGAGCAGTTCTTC
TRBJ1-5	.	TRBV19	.	CASGAGGNQPQHF	TGTGCCAGTGGGGCAGGGGGCAATCAGCCCCAGCATTTT
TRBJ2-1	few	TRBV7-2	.	CASSLDGSSHEQFF	TGTGCCAGCAGCTTAGATGGTAGCAGCCATGAGCAGTTCTTC
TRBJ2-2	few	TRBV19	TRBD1	CASQTGGSVGELFF	TGTGCCAGCCAGACAGGGGGTTCTGTCGGGGAGCTGTTTTTT
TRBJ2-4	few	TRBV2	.	CASSPQNIQYF	TGTGCCAGCAGTCCGCAAAACATTCAGTACTTC
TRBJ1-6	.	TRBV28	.	CASMPGSYNSPLHF	TGTGCCAGCATGCCAGGCAGCTATAATTCACCCCTCCACTTT
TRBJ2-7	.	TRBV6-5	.	CASQPQAGVSYEQYF	TGTGCCAGTCAACCCCAGGCAGGGGTGTCATACGAGCAGTACTTC
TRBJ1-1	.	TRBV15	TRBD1	CATSLGTGVDTEAFF	TGTGCCACCAGCCTAGGGACAGGGGTTGATACTGAAGCTTTCTTT
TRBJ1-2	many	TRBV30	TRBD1	CAWSPGGYGYTF	TGTGCCTGGAGCCCAGGGGGATATGGCTACACCTTC
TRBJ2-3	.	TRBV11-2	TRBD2	CASSLGLAGARDTQYF	TGTGCCAGCAGCTTAGGACTAGCGGGGGCCCGAGATACGCAGTATTTT
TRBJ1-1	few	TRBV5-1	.	CASSLNTEAFF	TGCGCCAGCAGTCTGAACACTGAAGCTTTCTTT
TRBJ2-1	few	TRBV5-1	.	CASSLVSANNEQFF	TGCGCCAGCAGCTTGGTTTCCGCGAACAATGAGCAGTTCTTC
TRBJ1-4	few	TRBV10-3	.	CAISGSTGPGEKLFF	TGTGCCATCAGTGGGTCGACAGGTCCAGGGGAAAAACTGTTTTTT
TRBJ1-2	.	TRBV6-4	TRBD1	CASSDSFRDRAGYTF	TGTGCCAGCAGTGACTCGTTCCGGGACAGGGCTGGCTACACCTTC
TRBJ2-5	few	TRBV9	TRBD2	CASSVDGGNGETQYF	TGTGCCAGCAGCGTAGACGGGGGGAATGGAGAGACCCAGTACTTC
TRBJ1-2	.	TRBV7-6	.	CASSPRQVGGYTF	TGTGCCAGCAGTCCGAGACAGGTCGGCGGCTACACCTTC
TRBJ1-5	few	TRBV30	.	CAWNRPPDLEPQHF	TGTGCCTGGAACCGACCCCCCGATCTTGAGCCCCAGCATTTT
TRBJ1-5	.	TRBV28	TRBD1	CASSYRGTSNQPQHF	TGTGCCAGCAGTTACAGGGGTACGAGCAATCAGCCCCAGCATTTT
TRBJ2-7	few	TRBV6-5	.	CASSFGRFGSEQYF	TGTGCCAGCAGTTTTGGACGGTTCGGATCCGAGCAGTACTTC
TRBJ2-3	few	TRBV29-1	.	CSGTGTGSTDTQYF	TGCAGCGGCACAGGAACAGGCAGCACAGATACGCAGTATTTT
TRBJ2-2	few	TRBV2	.	CASSALGEAGELFF	TGTGCCAGCAGTGCGTTAGGGGAGGCCGGGGAGCTGTTTTTT
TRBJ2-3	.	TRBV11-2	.	CASSSRSTGGPDTQYF	TGTGCCAGCAGCTCCAGATCGACCGGTGGCCCAGATACGCAGTATTTT
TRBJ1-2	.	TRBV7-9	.	CASSPLAPLNYGYTF	TGTGCCAGCAGCCCTCTCGCACCTTTAAACTATGGCTACACCTTC
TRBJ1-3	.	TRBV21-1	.	CASGSGGYCSGNTIYF	TGTGCCAGCGGCTCAGGAGGTTATTGTTCTGGAAACACCATATATTTT
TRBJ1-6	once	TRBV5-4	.	CASSSGLSPLHF	TGTGCCAGCAGCTCGGGACTTTCACCCCTCCACTTT
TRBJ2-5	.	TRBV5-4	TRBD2	CASSALAGGRQETQYF	TGTGCCAGCAGCGCTTTAGCGGGAGGGCGTCAAGAGACCCAGTACTTC
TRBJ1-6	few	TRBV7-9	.	CASSLIPERNSPLHF	TGTGCCAGCAGCTTAATCCCAGAGCGGAATTCACCCCTCCACTTT
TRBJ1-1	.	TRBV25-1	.	CASSGGNEAFF	TGTGCCAGCAGTGGCGGGAATGAAGCTTTCTTT